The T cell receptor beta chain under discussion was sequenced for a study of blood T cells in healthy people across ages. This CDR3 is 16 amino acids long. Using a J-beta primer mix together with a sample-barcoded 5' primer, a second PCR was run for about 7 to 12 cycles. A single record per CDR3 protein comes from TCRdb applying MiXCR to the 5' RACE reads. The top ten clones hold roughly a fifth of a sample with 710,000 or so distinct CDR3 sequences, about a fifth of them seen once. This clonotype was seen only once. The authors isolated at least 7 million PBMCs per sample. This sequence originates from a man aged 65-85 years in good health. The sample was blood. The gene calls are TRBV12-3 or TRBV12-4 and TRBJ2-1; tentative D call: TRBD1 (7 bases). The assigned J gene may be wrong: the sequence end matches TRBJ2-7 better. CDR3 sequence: CASSGGGTARSYEQYF. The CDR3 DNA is TGTGCCAGCAGCGGAGGGGGGACAGCACGCTCCTACGAGCAGTACTTC.